This T cell receptor beta chain appears in the sequencing data of a study of shared clonotypes between healthy human individuals. The CDR3 runs 16 residues. V lost 4 bases and J lost 0, with 13 bases in between. CDR1 is SGHTA, CDR2 FQGNSA, per germline. The study, taken as a whole, reports: What limited the represented genetic and exposure-history diversity was the small number of donors. Clonotype sharing across a few donors was observed for 4% to 5.5% of naive CD4 clonotypes.

Of note for this clone: The antigen is undetermined.

This table comes from immunoSEQ multiplex PCR, and its TCRdb copy is limited to in-frame clones, with some not included. Here the sample spans fewer than 3 million clones, 85% to 95% being singletons. The genes are TRBV7-2 and TRBJ1-3; D is undetermined. The receptor comes from a man between 18 and 35 years old in good health. Some clones in this sample may be carry-over from other donors' samples. Sequenced input: naive CD4+ T cells from PBMCs. Subset specified: CD45RA+ positively selected. In nucleotides, the CDR3 is TGTGCCAGCAGCTCGCGTCCTGTTTTCTCTGGAAACACCATATATTTT. The encoded protein is CASSSRPVFSGNTIYF.